This TCR beta chain was captured by sequencing in a study of CD8 T cells in ankylosing spondylitis. Study conclusions and caveats: Clones linked to disease, bearing a CD8+ phenotype, were relatively rare in peripheral blood.

The table lists this clonotype with a few counts. No antigen is known for it. In making TCR beta libraries, quantitative 5'-RACE with molecular barcodes was used. TCRdb redid the calling of the 5' RACE reads with MiXCR, one entry per CDR3 protein. Among around 30,000 distinct CDR3 sequences, around 5.2% were seen once, and the ten largest hold around 1.9%. The germline V gene encodes CDR1 SGDLS and CDR2 YYNGEE. Losses at the gene ends were 4 bases for V and 3 bases for J; bases not matched to a gene: 4. The CDR3 extends over 15 amino acids. Sample: blood, either unsorted or a sorted T cell fraction (not recorded which). The chain carries TRBV9 and TRBJ2-2; 9 bases agree with TRBD1. This TCR derives from a female donor with ankylosing spondylitis or in good health (not recorded which). CDR3 residues: CASSKQGADTGELFF. The CDR3 DNA reads as TGTGCCAGCAGCAAACAGGGGGCCGACACCGGGGAGCTGTTTTTT. Using reference TRBV9 and TRBJ2-2 for the parts outside the CDR3, the full variable domain is DSGVTQTPKHLITATGQRVTLRCSPRSGDLSVYWYQQSLDQGLQFLIQYYNGEERAKGNILERFSAQQFPDLHSELNLSSLELGDSALYFCASSKQGADTGELFFGEGSRLTVL.